The 20 T cell receptor beta chains listed next were all sequenced from one sample in a study of blood T cells in healthy people across ages. A second PCR of 7 to 11 cycles used a sample-barcoded 5' primer and a J-beta primer mix. TCRdb reanalysed the 5' RACE reads using MiXCR and keeps one entry per CDR3 protein. The sample shows about 640,000 distinct CDR3 sequences, roughly 58% of them seen only once. Sequencing used blood. The origin of the receptors is a man aged 55 to 70 in good health.

There are a few counts of this clonotype. The CDR3 DNA reads TGCGCCAGCAGCCCCGCGGGACTAGCGGTCGAGCAGTACTTC. Its translation is CASSPAGLAVEQYF. The chain is built from TRBV5-1 and TRBJ2-7, with TRBD2 identical over 11 bases. Unmatched junction bases numbered 6, after V lost 4 bases and J lost 6 bases. Germline CDR1 and CDR2: SGHRS and YFSETQ. The CDR3 spans 14 residues.

V usage is TRBV10-3 and J usage is TRBJ1-2, with 8 nucleotides matching TRBD1. The CDR3 extends over 15 amino acids. V gave up 2 bases and J gave up 4 bases; unmatched junction bases: 6. Per germline, CDR1 ENHRY and CDR2 SYGVKD. In nucleotides, the CDR3 is TGTGCCATCAGTGAGCCAAGACAGGGGACCTATGGCTACACCTTC. It translates to CAISEPRQGTYGYTF.

The chain recombines TRBV20-1 with TRBJ2-7; 14 bases are a match to TRBD2. The V segment lost 7 bases and the J segment 1 base; nucleotides outside the gene matches: 9. The CDR3 spans 16 residues. Germline V gene data show CDR1 as DFQATT and CDR2 as SNEGSKA (reference sequence). The CDR3 sequence is CSVPGLAGAGSYEQYF. Here the CDR3 DNA reads TGCAGTGTCCCGGGACTAGCGGGGGCGGGTTCCTACGAGCAGTACTTC.

This clonotype showed up just once. The V call is TRBV7-2, the J call TRBJ2-7; D is undetermined. In germline, CDR1 is SGHTA, CDR2 FQGNSA. The V end lost 5 bases, the J end lost 5 bases, and 19 bases lay between the germline ends. The CDR3 is 15 amino acids. CDR3 nucleotide sequence: TGTGCCAGCAGCATAGGGCCGAGGCCCACCGACGAGCAGTACTTC. Protein sequence: CASSIGPRPTDEQYF.

The J gene is TRBJ2-7, the V gene TRBV12-3 or TRBV12-4, with D uncertain. This CDR3 region has 13 residues. The V end was cut by 6 bases, the J end by 3 bases, with 12 bases between. The CDR3 protein is CASSAHGNYEQYF. The CDR3 DNA is TGTGCCAGCAGCGCTCACGGAAACTACGAGCAGTACTTC.

The V call is TRBV29-1, the J call TRBJ2-7; D is perhaps TRBD1 (6 bases). The CDR3 totals 13 residues. The germline gives CDR1 SQVTM, CDR2 ANQGSEA. V was shortened by 5 bases and J by 1 base, with 12 bases between the two germline ends. The CDR3 sequence is CSVPGQRSYEQYF. DNA of the CDR3: TGCAGCGTTCCGGGACAAAGATCCTACGAGCAGTACTTC.

This sequence joins TRBV25-1 and TRBJ2-1, with TRBD1 matching over 7 bases. The germline gives CDR1 MGHDK, CDR2 SYGVNS. Trimming at V came to 1 base and at J to 4 bases, leaving 4 bases not matched to a gene. CDR3 length: 15 amino acids. The CDR3 bases are TGTGCCAGCAGTGAATGGGGGACAGCTTACAATGAGCAGTTCTTC. As protein: CASSEWGTAYNEQFF. Supplemented by reference TRBV25-1 and TRBJ2-1, the full variable domain reads EADIYQTPRYLVIGTGKKITLECSQTMGHDKMYWYQQDPGMELHLIHYSYGVNSTEKGDLSSESTVSRIRTEHFPLTLESARPSHTSQYLCASSEWGTAYNEQFFGPGTRLTVL.

The chain has TRBV7-7 and TRBJ2-5, with a weak D call TRBD1 (6 bases). Germline V gene data show CDR1 as SSHAT and CDR2 as FNYEAQ (reference sequence). V was shortened by 5 bases and J by 2 bases, with 12 bases between the two germline ends. CDR3 size: 14 residues. The CDR3 nucleotides are TGTGCCAGCAGCAAGGGGGACACTCAAGAGACCCAGTACTTC. Its translation is CASSKGDTQETQYF.

A few counts support this clonotype. The V gene is TRBV3-1, the J gene TRBJ2-3; D remains unclear. This CDR3 has 16 residues. The germline CDR1 and CDR2 sequences are LGHDT and YNNKEL (reference sequence). The V end was cut by 1 base, the J end by 1 base, with 12 bases between. The CDR3 loop reads CASSQALARGTDTQYF. In nucleotides, the CDR3 is TGTGCCAGCAGCCAAGCTCTCGCGAGAGGCACAGATACGCAGTATTTT.

V gene TRBV6-6 combines with J gene TRBJ2-5; TRBD2 agrees at 15 bases. The CDR3 has 16 amino acids. Looked up from germline, CDR1 is MNHNY and CDR2 is SVGAGI (reference sequence). J was trimmed by 1 base and V by 5 bases; bases with no gene match: 2. CDR3: CASSGTSGGSQETQYF. CDR3 coding DNA: TGTGCCAGCAGTGGGACTAGCGGGGGGTCCCAAGAGACCCAGTACTTC.

This rearrangement joins TRBV7-4 to TRBJ2-4; no firm D call. The CDR3 has 14 residues. CDR1 and CDR2 from the germline V gene are SGHVT and SQSDAQ. V dropped 11 bases and J dropped 0 bases, with 14 bases sitting between them. The CDR3 coding sequence is TGTGCCCCCGGACCCCCCCCAGCCAAAAACATTCAGTACTTC. Encoded protein: CAPGPPPAKNIQYF.

The V gene is TRBV3-1, the J gene TRBJ2-4, with D possibly matching TRBD1 (6 bases). TRBJ2-5 explains the end of the DNA better; the J call may be wrong. The CDR3 is 15 amino acids. Germline assignment: CDR1 LGHDT and CDR2 YNNKEL (reference sequence). The CDR3 nucleotides are TGTGCCAGCAGCCCTAGGGCAGGGGCTGGGGAGACCCAGTACTTC. Translation: CASSPRAGAGETQYF.

The chain combines TRBV3-1 with TRBJ2-4, with D unresolved. The DNA end lines up better with TRBJ2-7; the J call may be wrong. The CDR3 is 12 residues long. Germline V gives CDR1 LGHDT, CDR2 YNNKEL (reference sequence). The CDR3 loop reads CASSLAAGEQYF. The CDR3 DNA is TGTGCCAGCAGCCTCGCAGCTGGCGAGCAGTACTTC.

This clonotype was seen just once. V usage is TRBV12-3 or TRBV12-4 and J usage is TRBJ1-1; TRBD1 matches 10 bases. After removal of 1 base from V and 10 bases from J, the junction contained 6 bases not matched to a gene. The CDR3 consists of 14 residues. In nucleotides, the CDR3 is TGTGCCAGCAGTTTAGTGGGACAGGGGACGGGAGCTTTCTTT. Translation gives CASSLVGQGTGAFF.

This chain uses TRBV4-2 with TRBJ1-6, with 9 bases matching TRBD1. The junction had 11 bases not matched to a gene; V was cut back by 0 bases and J by 8 bases. Germline V gene lookup returns CDR1 LGHNA and CDR2 YNFKEQ. This CDR3 has 18 residues. CDR3 protein: CASSQDLGTGIRDSPLHF. The CDR3 coding sequence is TGTGCCAGCAGCCAAGATCTCGGGACAGGGATTAGGGATTCACCCCTCCACTTT.

In this sample, this clonotype turned up a few times. This chain uses TRBV20-1 with TRBJ2-1; 8 nucleotides match TRBD2. The CDR3 consists of 14 residues. V lost 5 bases, J lost 9 bases, and 12 bases stayed unmatched. CDR1 is DFQATT, CDR2 SNEGSKA, per germline (reference sequence). CDR3 nucleotide sequence: TGCAGTGCTCGGAGCGGGGGCCCCCAGATTGAGCAGTTCTTC. It encodes CSARSGGPQIEQFF.

This clonotype has only a few counts. CDR3 in amino acids: CASSYLDTTYEQYF. The DNA of the CDR3 is TGTGCCAGCAGTTACCTGGACACCACCTACGAGCAGTACTTC. The chain carries TRBV6-2 or TRBV6-3 and TRBJ2-7; weak D call: TRBD1 (5 bases). The CDR3 is 14 amino acids. Trimming took off 2 bases at V and 2 bases at J, with 10 bases between the two ends. CDR1 is MNHEY, CDR2 SVGEGT, per germline.

This chain uses TRBV20-1 with TRBJ2-7, with TRBD1 identical over 9 bases. The junction had 10 bases not matched to a gene; V was cut back by 4 bases and J by 3 bases. Germline CDR1 DFQATT, CDR2 SNEGSKA (reference sequence). The CDR3 extends over 15 amino acids. For the CDR3, the DNA is TGCAGTGCTATTGGGCCGGGACAGGGCTTCTACGAGCAGTACTTC. Its protein product is CSAIGPGQGFYEQYF.

The V call is TRBV9, the J call TRBJ2-1; D is ambiguous. V lost 0 bases and J lost 10, with 8 bases in between. The CDR3 length is 12 residues. In germline, CDR1 is SGDLS, CDR2 YYNGEE. CDR3 residues: CASSVADGEQFF. The CDR3 region has the DNA TGTGCCAGCAGCGTAGCTGACGGAGAGCAGTTCTTC.

V usage is TRBV5-1 and J usage is TRBJ2-3; D is undetermined. The CDR3 is 13 residues long. The V end lost 4 bases, the J end lost 5 bases, and 11 bases lay between the germline ends. From germline, CDR1 is SGHRS and CDR2 YFSETQ. The CDR3 DNA is TGCGCCAGCAGCACTCCTCATGAAGATACGCAGTATTTT. It translates to CASSTPHEDTQYF.